This TCR beta chain was sequenced in a study of blood T cell repertoires in COVID-19. Looking at the study overall: T cells, B-cell-depleted T cells, or PBMCs supplied cDNA or gDNA.

Data came from immunoSEQ multiplex PCR; TCRdb stores just in-frame clones and leaves some out. The sample lists approximately 300,000 clones; over 90% were seen once. Participants were aged 18 to 89 years, lived in some 23 US areas, and enrolled virtually. Each participant's cohort was designated according to participant-reported clinical history. This CDR3 is built from 16 residues. The specimen was PBMCs or T cells enriched from blood (not recorded which). The clonotype comes from a woman aged 25 to 39 who had been exposed to COVID-19. This chain connects TRBV21-1 to TRBJ2-5; TRBD1, the table's D call, was not compared with the DNA. TRBV21-1 is flagged as a pseudogene. The CDR3 protein is CASSKGRGQGGETQYF. The CDR3 region has the DNA TGTGCCAGCAGCAAGGGTAGGGGACAGGGCGGAGAGACCCAGTACTTC.